A single sample is the source of the 7 T cell receptor beta chains below, sequenced in a study of shared clonotypes between healthy human individuals. Only in-frame clones appear in the TCRdb table, and some are missing; sequencing was by immunoSEQ multiplex PCR. The sample has about 2 million clones; about 95% are singletons. Positive CCR7 selection of CD45RO-negative cells yielded the naive CD8 cells, and terminally differentiated effector memory CD45RA+ cells were excluded. The specimen sequenced was naive CD8+ T cells sorted from blood. All receptors derive from a man aged 18 to 35 in good health.

V is TRBV7-9 and J is TRBJ2-5, with D possibly being TRBD1 (6 bases). The length of the CDR3 is 13 residues. V was pared by 5 bases and J by 4 bases, with 11 bases between. Looked up from germline, CDR1 is SEHNR and CDR2 is FQNEAQ (reference sequence). The chain's CDR3 is CASSAQGIETQYF. The CDR3 region has the DNA TGTGCCAGCAGCGCACAGGGTATAGAGACCCAGTACTTC.

The rearrangement joins TRBV6-1 to TRBJ1-1; TRBD1 agrees at 11 bases. The CDR3 has 13 amino acids. Germline V gives CDR1 MNHNS, CDR2 SASEGT. V lost 4 bases and J lost 6; bases outside the gene matches: 1. The CDR3 bases are TGTGCCAGCAGTGTGGGACAGGGGGCTGAAGCTTTCTTT. It encodes CASSVGQGAEAFF.

As to this clone: The sample holds other DNA sequences that translate to the same CDR3. This chain uses TRBV6-1 with TRBJ2-7, with TRBD2 as a possible D gene (6 bases). Germline CDR1 is MNHNS and CDR2 is SASEGT. There are 14 residues in the CDR3. V lost 1 base, J lost 3 bases, and 10 bases lay in between. The CDR3, as DNA: TGTGCCAGCAGTGAAGTTGGTAGCGGCTACGAGCAGTACTTC. This codes for CASSEVGSGYEQYF.

V gene TRBV6-1 combines with J gene TRBJ2-7, with D maybe TRBD2 (5 bases). The V end was cut by 5 bases, the J end by 7 bases, with 9 bases between. This CDR3 comprises 11 residues. The germline V gene encodes CDR1 MNHNS and CDR2 SASEGT. CDR3 bases: TGTGCCAGCAGTTCGGGGTTGGAGCAGTACTTC. As protein: CASSSGLEQYF.

The rearrangement uses TRBV30 and TRBJ1-1; D gene ambiguous. The ends were cut back, 2 bases at V and 5 bases at J, with 12 bases in the middle. The CDR3 has 13 amino acids. Germline CDR1 GTSNPN, CDR2 SVGIG (reference sequence). As DNA, the CDR3 is TGTGCCTGGAGTAGCTGGTCCGGGACTGAAGCTTTCTTT. Translating it yields CAWSSWSGTEAFF.

The CDR3 region has the DNA TGTGCCAGCAGCCACAGACTAGCGGGGGAGTACAATGAGCAGTTCTTC. Translated: CASSHRLAGEYNEQFF. The chain uses TRBV13 and TRBJ2-1; TRBD2 matches at 12 bases. The CDR3 runs 16 residues. Trimming took 5 bases from V and 4 from J; bases not matched to a gene: 6. CDR1 and CDR2 (germline): PRHDT, FYEKMQ (reference sequence).

Notes on this clone: Other DNA variants within this sample encode the same CDR3. This chain links TRBV7-9 with TRBJ1-1; 7 nucleotides line up with TRBD1. This CDR3 is built from 12 residues. CDR1 and CDR2 from the germline V gene are SEHNR and FQNEAQ (reference sequence). After removal of 3 bases from V and 6 bases from J, the junction contained 1 base not matched to a gene. CDR3 nucleotides: TGTGCCAGCAGCTTTGGACAGGCTGAAGCTTTCTTT. Residues: CASSFGQAEAFF.